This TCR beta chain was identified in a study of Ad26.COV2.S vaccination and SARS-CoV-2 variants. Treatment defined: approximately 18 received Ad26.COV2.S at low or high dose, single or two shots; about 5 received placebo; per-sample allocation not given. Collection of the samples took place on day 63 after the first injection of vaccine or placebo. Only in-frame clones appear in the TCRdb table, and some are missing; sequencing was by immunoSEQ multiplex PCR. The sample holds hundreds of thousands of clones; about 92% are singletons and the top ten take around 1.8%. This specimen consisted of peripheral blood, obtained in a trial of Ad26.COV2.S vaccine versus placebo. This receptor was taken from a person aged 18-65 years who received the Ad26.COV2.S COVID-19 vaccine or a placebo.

The CDR3 region is CASSPSAGFNEKLFF. The CDR3 nucleotides read TGTGCCAGCTCACCATCCGCAGGGTTTAATGAAAAACTGTTTTTT. The chain joins TRBV18 to TRBJ1-4; D may be TRBD1 (5 bases). The CDR3 contains 15 residues. V was clipped by 2 bases and J by 4 bases, with 11 bases between them. Germline CDR1 KGHSH, CDR2 LQKENI. The variable domain in full, completed from reference TRBV18 and TRBJ1-4, reads NAGVMQNPRHLVRRRGQEARLRCSPMKGHSHVYWYRQLPEEGLKFMVYLQKENIIDESGMPKERFSAEFPKEGPSILRIQQVVRGDSAAYFCASSPSAGFNEKLFFGSGTQLSVL.